This TCR beta chain was documented in a study of cytomegalovirus exposure and HLA in healthy donors. The germline V gene encodes CDR1 SGHTS and CDR2 YDEGEE. This CDR3 has 15 residues. The V end lost 0 bases, the J end lost 0 bases, and 6 bases lay between the germline ends. The study, taken as a whole, reports: Per a later analysis, 18,000 or so TCR beta sequences showed association with HLA alleles at 0.05 false discovery rate. In a later analysis, a genetic analysis reported fewer productive-TCR N-insertions in an Asian-associated ancestry cluster than the cohort average.

Remarks on this clone: Its antigen is not known.

PCR amplification relied on 60 Vbeta primers (plus 13 Jbeta primers). TCRdb's copy holds only in-frame clones and misses some; the assay was immunoSEQ multiplex PCR. The sample comprises over 150,000 clones, 65% to 85% of which are singletons, and 0.95% to 1.5% rests with the top ten. Sequenced sample: PBMCs. This TCR was sampled from a boy aged 2 to 10 in good health and CMV-seronegative. This sequence joins TRBV5-8 and TRBJ2-2, with a weak D call TRBD1 (5 bases). The chain's CDR3 is CASSLEGTNTGELFF. The CDR3 DNA reads TGTGCCAGCAGCTTGGAGGGGACGAACACCGGGGAGCTGTTTTTT.